This TCR beta chain was captured in a study of shared clonotypes between healthy human individuals. Study-wide results and limits: Non-shared clonotypes were found to have lower generation probabilities than the clonotypes that were shared by all four of the sorted-subset donors.

On this clone: Antigen: not known.

Each donor was a Caucasian adult residing in Nashville, Tennessee. Only in-frame clones appear in the TCRdb table, and some are missing; sequencing was by immunoSEQ multiplex PCR. The repertoire holds some 1.5 million clones, 95% to 99% seen once, with 0.4% to 0.55% in the top ten. The CDR3 is 17 amino acids. The germline CDR1 and CDR2 sequences are MGHRA and YSYEKL. V lost 3 bases and J lost 4, with 18 bases in between. The clonotype originates from a man younger than 40 in good health. The chain employs TRBV4-1 and TRBJ1-4; possibly TRBD1 for D (5 bases). Sequencing was carried out using naive CD4+ T cells sorted from blood. This sample's subset: CD45RA+ positively selected. The CDR3 is CASSQRGHQTHNEKLFF. The CDR3 nucleotides are TGCGCCAGCAGCCAGCGCGGACACCAGACGCATAATGAAAAACTGTTTTTT.